This T cell receptor (beta chain) came from a study of T cell repertoires in cytomegalovirus infection. As to this clonotype: Its cognate antigen is unknown.

In TCRdb, the reads were re-called with MiXCR into one record per CDR3 protein. The data show some 150,000 distinct CDR3 sequences, with 32% seen just once and 45% to 55% held by the top ten. V was pared by 5 bases and J by 4 bases, with 12 bases between. The CDR3 is 14 residues long. The germline V gene has CDR1 SGHVS and CDR2 FNYEAQ. The chain combines TRBV7-6 with TRBJ1-5, with D possibly being TRBD1 (5 bases). This receptor was identified in a human donor in good health (CMV status not recorded). Some clones in this sample may be carry-over from other donors' samples. This specimen consisted of CD8+ T cells from cultured PBMCs, obtained from culture after CMV antigen stimulation. CDR3 bases: TGTGCCAGCAGCGATCAGGGACGGAATCAGCCCCAGCATTTT. Translating it yields CASSDQGRNQPQHF.